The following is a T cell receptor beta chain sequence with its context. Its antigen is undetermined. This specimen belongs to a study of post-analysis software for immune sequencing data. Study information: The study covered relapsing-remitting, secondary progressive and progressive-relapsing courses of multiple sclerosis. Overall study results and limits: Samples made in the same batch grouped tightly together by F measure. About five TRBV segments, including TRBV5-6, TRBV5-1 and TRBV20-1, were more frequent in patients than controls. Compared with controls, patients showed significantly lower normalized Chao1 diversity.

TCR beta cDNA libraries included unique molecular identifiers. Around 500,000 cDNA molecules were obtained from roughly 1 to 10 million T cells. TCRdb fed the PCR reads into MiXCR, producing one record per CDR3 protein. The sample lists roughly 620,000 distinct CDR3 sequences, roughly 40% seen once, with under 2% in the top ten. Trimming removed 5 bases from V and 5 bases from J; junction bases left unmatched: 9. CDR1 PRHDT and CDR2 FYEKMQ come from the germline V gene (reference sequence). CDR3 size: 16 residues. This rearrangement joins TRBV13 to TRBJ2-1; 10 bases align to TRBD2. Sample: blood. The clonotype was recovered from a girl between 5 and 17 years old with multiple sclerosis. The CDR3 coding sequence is TGTGCCAGCAGCACAAAAGCGGGAGGGCTTCACAATGAGCAGTTCTTC. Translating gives CASSTKAGGLHNEQFF.